Below, 21 T cell receptor beta chains from the same sample are listed, as sequenced in a study of T-cell reconstitution after alpha-beta-depleted transplantation in children. Unique molecular identifiers were incorporated when the TCRbeta library was constructed. TCRdb reanalysed the PCR reads using MiXCR and keeps one entry per CDR3 protein. This table has about 360,000 distinct CDR3 sequences, more than 10% appearing once. The sequences come from PBMCs, collected from the stem cell graft. The receptors here all came from a human donor who donated a stem cell graft to a child with Fanconi anemia.

The DNA of the CDR3 is TGTGCCAGCAGCTTAGCGCGCCGCGGACTCCATGGCTACACCTTC. Protein product: CASSLARRGLHGYTF. This sequence joins TRBV7-2 and TRBJ1-2, with D unresolved. The germline V and J ends were trimmed by 0 bases and 6 bases, with 14 bases remaining between them. CDR3 size: 15 residues. CDR1 is SGHTA and CDR2 is FQGNSA in the germline V gene. The complete variable domain, with remaining parts taken from reference TRBV7-2 and TRBJ1-2, reads GAGVSQSPSNKVTEKGKDVELRCDPISGHTALYWYRQSLGQGLEFLIYFQGNSAPDKSGLPSDRFSAERTGGSVSTLTIQRTQQEDSAVYLCASSLARRGLHGYTFGSGTRLTVV.

There are a few counts of this clonotype. The gene calls are TRBV29-1 and TRBJ2-5, with D perhaps given as TRBD1 or TRBD2 (5 bases each). Trimming left V 8 bases short and J 9 bases short, with 16 bases between. The CDR3 totals 11 residues. Germline assignment: CDR1 SQVTM and CDR2 ANQGSEA. The CDR3 here is CSTSGQQPQYF. CDR3 nucleotide sequence: TGCAGCACCTCGGGGCAACAGCCCCAGTACTTC.

V and J are TRBV13 and TRBJ2-3; D is unresolved. Trimming took 3 bases from V and 6 from J, leaving 16 bases between them. Germline V gene data show CDR1 as PRHDT and CDR2 as FYEKMQ (reference sequence). The CDR3 is 15 residues long. The CDR3 bases are TGTGCCAGCAGCTTCTCCAGTGCCATCGCCGATACGCAGTATTTT. Its translation: CASSFSSAIADTQYF.

This clonotype was counted many times. V is TRBV20-1 and J is TRBJ1-5; D is undetermined. The CDR3 consists of 14 residues. Looked up from germline, CDR1 is DFQATT and CDR2 is SNEGSKA (reference sequence). V lost 1 base and J lost 3, with 10 bases in between. The CDR3 nucleotides read TGCAGTGCTAGAGTTGCAGGACCCAATCAGCCCCAGCATTTT. As protein: CSARVAGPNQPQHF.

This clonotype has more than one count but fewer than ten. The chain joins TRBV7-9 to TRBJ1-2; D remains ambiguous. CDR1 SEHNR and CDR2 FQNEAQ come from the germline V gene (reference sequence). V was cut by 0 bases and J by 1 base, with 6 bases left in between. The CDR3 has 14 residues. CDR3 region: CASSLALVNYGYTF. The CDR3 DNA is TGTGCCAGCAGCTTAGCGCTGGTTAACTATGGCTACACCTTC.

V is TRBV5-6 and J is TRBJ2-3; 9 positions agree with TRBD1. V was clipped by 4 bases and J by 0 bases; unmatched bases: 3. The germline V gene encodes CDR1 SGHDT and CDR2 YYEEEE. CDR3 length: 15 residues. The CDR3 DNA reads TGTGCCAGCAGCCACGACAGGGGGAGCACAGATACGCAGTATTTT. It yields the protein CASSHDRGSTDTQYF.

A few counts support this clonotype. A junction boundary mismatches the germline segment, possibly from a read error. The rearrangement links TRBV7-7 to TRBJ2-2; D gene unclear. CDR1 and CDR2 (germline): SSHAT, FNYEAQ (reference sequence). This CDR3 contains 16 residues. The CDR3 sequence: CASSLSATSNTGELFF. The CDR3 region has the DNA TGTGCTAGCAGCTTATCTGCGACTTCGAACACCGGGGAGCTGTTTTTT. Looking up the rest from reference TRBV7-7 and TRBJ2-2 gives the full variable domain: GAGVSQSPRYKVTKRGQDVTLRCDPISSHATLYWYQQALGQGPEFLTYFNYEAQPDKSGLPSDRFSAERPEGSISTLTIQRTEQRDSAMYRCASSLSATSNTGELFFGEGSRLTVL.

This clonotype was seen a handful of times. This chain connects TRBV5-1 to TRBJ1-3; D is unresolved. The length of the CDR3 is 15 residues. Germline assignment: CDR1 SGHRS and CDR2 YFSETQ. The ends were cut back, 1 base at V and 0 bases at J, with 8 bases in the middle. The CDR3 sequence: CASSLMDPSGNTIYF. CDR3 sequence (DNA): TGCGCCAGCAGCTTGATGGACCCCTCTGGAAACACCATATATTTT.

This clonotype appeared many times. The chain uses TRBV15 and TRBJ2-1; D unresolved. V gave up 0 bases and J gave up 8 bases, with 17 bases separating them. The CDR3 is made up of 16 amino acids. Germline values: CDR1 LNHNV, CDR2 YYDKDF (reference sequence). The CDR3 is CATSRDPPGVRDEQFF. The CDR3 DNA reads TGTGCCACCAGCAGAGATCCCCCGGGTGTCCGTGATGAGCAGTTCTTC.

Turning to this clonotype: A much larger clone differs by one base, so this may be a read error. This CDR3 reads CSAPPSGATDAQYF. For the CDR3, the DNA is TGCAGTGCTCCTCCTAGCGGGGCGACAGATGCGCAGTATTTT. The rearrangement uses TRBV20-1 and TRBJ2-3; TRBD2 matches at 9 bases. The V gene's germline CDR1 is DFQATT and CDR2 SNEGSKA (reference sequence). The CDR3 consists of 14 residues.

The chain is built from TRBV7-9 and TRBJ2-3; D is unresolved. Germline CDR1 reads SEHNR; CDR2 reads FQNEAQ (reference sequence). This CDR3 contains 15 residues. Trimming pared 2 bases from V and 0 bases from J, leaving 9 bases between. CDR3 in DNA: TGTGCCAGCAGCTTACTAAGGACCAGCACAGATACGCAGTATTTT. Encoded protein: CASSLLRTSTDTQYF.

This chain joins TRBV6-1 and TRBJ2-2; D is ambiguous. CDR1 and CDR2 (germline): MNHNS, SASEGT. The length of the CDR3 is 15 residues. Trimming stripped 3 bases from V and 2 bases from J, with 10 bases between. The CDR3: CASSEERLNTGELFF. The CDR3 DNA follows: TGTGCCAGCAGTGAGGAAAGGCTTAACACCGGGGAGCTGTTTTTT.

There are many counts of this clonotype. V and J are TRBV7-8 and TRBJ2-7; D is uncertain. The length of the CDR3 is 15 residues. Trimming removed 3 bases at V and 7 bases at J, with 19 bases between. The V gene's germline CDR1 is SGHVS and CDR2 FQNEAQ. The CDR3 region has the DNA TGTGCCAGCAGCTTGTCACAGATGGCGAGTCGGGAGCAGTACTTC. Protein product: CASSLSQMASREQYF.

The V and J genes are TRBV11-2 and TRBJ2-7, with D uncertain. V was clipped by 1 base and J by 6 bases, with 7 bases between them. CDR1 is SGHAT, CDR2 FQNNGV, per germline. This CDR3 contains 12 residues. The CDR3 loop reads CASSLVYSEQYV. In nucleotides, the CDR3 is TGTGCCAGCAGCTTAGTGTATTCCGAGCAGTACGTC.

V gene TRBV6-5 combines with J gene TRBJ1-2; tentatively, D is TRBD1 (6 bases). The V gene's germline CDR1 is MNHEY and CDR2 SVGAGI. The CDR3 length is 16 residues. The ends were cut back, 2 bases at V and 1 base at J, with 14 bases in the middle. The CDR3 sequence: CASSYGQGMGNYGYTF. DNA of the CDR3: TGTGCCAGCAGTTACGGTCAGGGGATGGGTAACTATGGCTACACCTTC.

This sequence joins TRBV6-5 and TRBJ1-6; D remains ambiguous. The CDR3 sequence is 17 residues long. V shed 5 bases and J shed 7 bases, with 21 bases lying between them. The V gene's germline CDR1 is MNHEY and CDR2 SVGAGI. The CDR3 region has the DNA TGTGCCAGCAGTCCGGACGGAATGAGCTTAGCAAATTCACCCCTCCACTTT. As protein: CASSPDGMSLANSPLHF.

The V and J genes are TRBV6-2 or TRBV6-3 and TRBJ1-1; D perhaps matches TRBD1 (6 bases). The germline V gene has CDR1 MNHEY and CDR2 SVGEGT. Trimming left V 6 bases short and J 7 bases short, with 15 bases between. This CDR3 spans 13 amino acids. In DNA form, the CDR3 reads TGTGCCAGCAGCCTAAGACAGGCCCTTGAAGCTTTCTTT. This gives the protein CASSLRQALEAFF.

The gene calls are TRBV6-4 and TRBJ1-5; 8 bases agree with TRBD1. CDR1 and CDR2 (germline): MRHNA, SNTAGT. CDR3 length: 16 residues. With V trimmed by 5 bases and J by 4 bases, 10 bases remained unmatched. Here the CDR3 reads CASSPTGGSPNQPQHF. The CDR3 nucleotides are TGTGCCAGCAGTCCTACAGGGGGAAGCCCAAATCAGCCCCAGCATTTT.

On this clonotype: Relative to the germline gene, one junction end is altered; a read error may explain this. This rearrangement joins TRBV7-7 to TRBJ1-4; D is uncertain. Germline CDR1 reads SSHAT; CDR2 reads FNYEAQ (reference sequence). CDR3 length: 13 residues. CDR3 loop: CASSKDVGEKLFF. The CDR3 DNA reads as TGTGCTAGCAGCAAAGACGTGGGTGAAAAACTGTTTTTT.

This clonotype has a handful of counts. The chain combines TRBV6-1 with TRBJ1-5; D is possibly TRBD1 (5 bases). Germline V gene lookup returns CDR1 MNHNS and CDR2 SASEGT. This CDR3 is 13 amino acids long. V was cut by 6 bases and J by 7 bases, with 13 bases left in between. CDR3: CASSTGGGQPQHF. CDR3 bases: TGTGCCAGCAGCACGGGGGGGGGACAGCCCCAGCATTTT.

V gene TRBV4-3 combines with J gene TRBJ2-5, with TRBD1 matching over 10 bases. Losses at the gene ends were 0 bases for V and 3 bases for J; bases not matched to a gene: 7. Germline V CDR1 and CDR2: LGHNA, YSLEER. The CDR3 extends over 17 amino acids. The CDR3 loop is CASSQEDRGHMEETQYF. In DNA, the CDR3 is TGCGCCAGCAGCCAAGAAGACAGGGGGCATATGGAAGAGACCCAGTACTTC.